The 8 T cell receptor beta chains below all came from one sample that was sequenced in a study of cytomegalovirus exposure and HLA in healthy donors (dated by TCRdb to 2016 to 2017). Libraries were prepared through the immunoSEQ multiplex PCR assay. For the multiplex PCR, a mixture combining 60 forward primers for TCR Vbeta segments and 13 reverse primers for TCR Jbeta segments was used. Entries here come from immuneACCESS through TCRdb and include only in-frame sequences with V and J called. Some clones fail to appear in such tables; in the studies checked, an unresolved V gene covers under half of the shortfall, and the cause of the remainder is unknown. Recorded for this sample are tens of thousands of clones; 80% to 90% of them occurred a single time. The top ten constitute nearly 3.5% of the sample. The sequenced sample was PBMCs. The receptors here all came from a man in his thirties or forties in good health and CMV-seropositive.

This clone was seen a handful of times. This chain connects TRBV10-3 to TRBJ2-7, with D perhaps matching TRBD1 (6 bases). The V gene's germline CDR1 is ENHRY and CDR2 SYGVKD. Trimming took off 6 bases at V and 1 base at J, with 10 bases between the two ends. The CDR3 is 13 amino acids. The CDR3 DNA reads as TGTGCCATCAGGGACAGTAAATCCTACGAGCAGTACTTC. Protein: CAIRDSKSYEQYF.

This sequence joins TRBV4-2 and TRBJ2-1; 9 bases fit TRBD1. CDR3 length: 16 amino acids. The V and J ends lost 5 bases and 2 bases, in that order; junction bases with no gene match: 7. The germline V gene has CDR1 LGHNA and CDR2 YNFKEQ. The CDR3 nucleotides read TGTGCCAGCAGCGCCAGGACAGGGGCGGCCTACAATGAGCAGTTCTTC. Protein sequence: CASSARTGAAYNEQFF.

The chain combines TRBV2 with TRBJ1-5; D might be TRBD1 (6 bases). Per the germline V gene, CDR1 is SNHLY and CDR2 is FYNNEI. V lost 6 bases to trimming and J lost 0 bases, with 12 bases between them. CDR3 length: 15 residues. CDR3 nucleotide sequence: TGTGCCAGCAGGAGGGACACGTATAGCAATCAGCCCCAGCATTTT. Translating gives CASRRDTYSNQPQHF.

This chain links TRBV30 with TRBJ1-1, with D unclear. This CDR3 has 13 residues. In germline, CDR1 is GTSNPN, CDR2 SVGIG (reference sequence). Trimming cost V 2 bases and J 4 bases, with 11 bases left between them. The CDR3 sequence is CAWSLEVSTEAFF. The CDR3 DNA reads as TGTGCCTGGAGTCTCGAGGTGTCCACTGAAGCTTTCTTT.

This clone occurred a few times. CDR3 in DNA: TGTGCCAGCAGCTTAATGACAGGGGGCGGGGGTGAGCAGTTCTTC. Its protein is CASSLMTGGGGEQFF. V is TRBV7-2 and J is TRBJ2-1, with TRBD1 matching over 10 bases. Germline V gives CDR1 SGHTA, CDR2 FQGNSA. This CDR3 has 15 residues. V dropped 2 bases and J dropped 9; count of bases not matched to a gene: 7.

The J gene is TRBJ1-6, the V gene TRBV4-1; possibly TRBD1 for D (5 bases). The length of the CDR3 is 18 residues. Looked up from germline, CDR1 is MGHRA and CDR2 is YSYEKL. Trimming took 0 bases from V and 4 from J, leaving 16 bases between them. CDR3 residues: CASSQDIILQGYNSPLHF. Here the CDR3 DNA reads TGCGCCAGCAGCCAAGACATAATACTGCAGGGATATAATTCACCCCTCCACTTT.

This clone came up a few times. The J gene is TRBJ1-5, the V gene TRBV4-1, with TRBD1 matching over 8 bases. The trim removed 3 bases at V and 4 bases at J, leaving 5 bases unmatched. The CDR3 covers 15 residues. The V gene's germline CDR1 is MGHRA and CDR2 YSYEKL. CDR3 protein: CASSQADRGNQPQHF. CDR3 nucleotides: TGCGCCAGCAGCCAGGCCGACAGGGGAAATCAGCCCCAGCATTTT.

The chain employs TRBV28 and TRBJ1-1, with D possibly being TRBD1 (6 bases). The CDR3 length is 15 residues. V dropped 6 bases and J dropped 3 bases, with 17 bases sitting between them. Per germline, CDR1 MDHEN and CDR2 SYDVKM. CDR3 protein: CASRLSNWGHTEAFF. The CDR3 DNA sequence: TGTGCCAGCAGACTCTCTAACTGGGGGCACACTGAAGCTTTCTTT.